Sequencing of this TCR beta chain was carried out in a study of vaccination and CD4 T cells after COVID-19. Across the whole study: Comprising six males and four females, the convalescent participants counted two Hispanic individuals among them. Study outcomes and limitations: Clonotypes reactive to SARS-CoV-2 had a median that went up from 21 to 38, but not significantly.

To note about this clonotype: Its target is not known.

The CDR3 consists of 14 residues. Trimming took off 5 bases at V and 6 bases at J, with 13 bases between the two ends. CDR1 SGHVS and CDR2 FQNEAQ come from the germline V gene. Sequence data for DNA of cultured CD4+ T cells were generated by the Oncomine TCR Beta short-read assay. TCRdb redid the calling of the PCR reads with MiXCR, one entry per CDR3 protein. The sample includes roughly 13,000 distinct CDR3 sequences, roughly three fifths of them seen just once. Treatment specified: roughly 10-day PBMC culture with coronavirus spike peptide pools or control peptides (ViraFEST assay). The origin of this receptor is a human donor who had recovered from COVID-19. V gene TRBV7-8 combines with J gene TRBJ2-2; possibly TRBD1 or TRBD2 for D (6 bases each). What was sequenced was CD4+ T cells from blood, cultured in vitro. Here the CDR3 reads CASSPKGGSGELFF. The CDR3 DNA is TGTGCCAGCAGCCCAAAAGGGGGGTCCGGGGAGCTGTTTTTT.